The 24 T cell receptor beta chains below all came from one sample that was sequenced in a study of T cell changes during pregnancy in multiple sclerosis. Method: immunoSEQ multiplex PCR; TCRdb's copy keeps in-frame clones and lacks some. The repertoire includes approximately 100,000 clones, roughly nine tenths of them detected once, and less than 4% sits in the top ten. The material was peripheral blood, obtained after pregnancy. These receptors were taken from a female donor with multiple sclerosis, enrolled in a pregnancy study.

The J gene is TRBJ2-3, the V gene TRBV7-9; D is perhaps TRBD2 (6 bases). The CDR3 totals 17 residues. Germline CDR1 and CDR2: SEHNR and FQNEAQ (reference sequence). Between the trimmed V and J ends, which lost 0 bases and 2 bases, there was a span of 15 bases. The CDR3 loop reads CASSLARGISNTDTQYF. In DNA form, the CDR3 reads TGTGCCAGCAGCTTAGCGCGGGGTATCTCGAACACAGATACGCAGTATTTT. Complete variable domain (other parts from reference TRBV7-9 and TRBJ2-3): DTGVSQNPRHKITKRGQNVTFRCDPISEHNRLYWYRQTLGQGPEFLTYFQNEAQLEKSRLLSDRFSAERPKGSFSTLEIQRTEQGDSAMYLCASSLARGISNTDTQYFGPGTRLTVL.

The chain couples TRBV29-1 to TRBJ2-2; 7 bases are shared with TRBD2. The CDR3 contains 15 residues. Germline trimming cut 6 bases from V and 4 bases from J; bases unmatched to any gene: 11. Germline V gives CDR1 SQVTM, CDR2 ANQGSEA. The CDR3 nucleotides are TGCAGCGTCTGCTTTCTAGCGGCGGGCACCGGGGAGCTGTTTTTT. As protein: CSVCFLAAGTGELFF.

The chain links TRBV6-1 to TRBJ2-5; 10 bases map to TRBD2. Germline V CDR1 and CDR2: MNHNS, SASEGT. The CDR3 runs to 15 residues. After removal of 7 bases from V and 5 bases from J, the junction contained 10 bases not matched to a gene. The CDR3 sequence is CASTPSGGDLETQYF. The CDR3 bases are TGTGCCAGCACACCTAGCGGGGGAGACTTGGAGACCCAGTACTTC.

The gene calls are TRBV19 and TRBJ1-2; D ambiguous. Germline CDR1 reads LNHDA; CDR2 reads SQIVND (reference sequence). The CDR3 sequence is 12 residues long. The V end lost 1 base, the J end lost 7 bases, and 7 bases lay between the germline ends. CDR3 sequence: CASSIASGGYTF. The CDR3 DNA sequence: TGTGCCAGTAGTATAGCCAGCGGTGGCTACACCTTC.

The J gene is TRBJ1-6, the V gene TRBV6-6, with 7 bases lining up with TRBD1. The V segment lost 7 bases and the J segment 7 bases; nucleotides outside the gene matches: 4. CDR1 and CDR2 (germline): MNHNY, SVGAGI (reference sequence). The CDR3 is made up of 13 amino acids. The CDR3 protein is CASTPGGNSPLHF. The DNA for the CDR3 is TGTGCCAGCACCCCAGGGGGGAATTCACCCCTCCACTTT.

V is TRBV2 and J is TRBJ2-5; 9 nucleotides line up with TRBD2. The length of the CDR3 is 14 residues. Germline CDR1 reads SNHLY; CDR2 reads FYNNEI. The junction had 6 bases not matched to a gene; V was cut back by 5 bases and J by 5 bases. CDR3 loop: CASSTSGPAETQYF. The CDR3 DNA reads as TGTGCCAGCAGTACTAGCGGGCCCGCGGAGACCCAGTACTTC.

The V gene is TRBV5-8, the J gene TRBJ2-3; unclear D gene. With 7 bases removed from V and 2 bases from J, the gap between germline ends came to 11 bases. CDR3 length: 13 residues. In germline, CDR1 is SGHTS, CDR2 YDEGEE. The CDR3 region has the DNA TGTGCCAGCCGCGAGGAGAACACAGATACGCAGTATTTT. Its translation is CASREENTDTQYF.

The chain joins TRBV7-3 to TRBJ2-2; the match to TRBD2 covers 15 bases. Germline V gene lookup returns CDR1 SGHTA and CDR2 FQGTGA. This CDR3 comprises 17 residues. The V segment lost 5 bases and the J segment 7 bases; nucleotides outside the gene matches: 8. CDR3 bases: TGTGCCAGCAGCCCCGGACTAGCGGGGGGGTGGAGCGGGGAGCTGTTTTTT. Protein product: CASSPGLAGGWSGELFF.

This clone showed up just a few times. V and J are TRBV30 and TRBJ1-1; 7 nucleotides line up with TRBD1. This CDR3 is 13 amino acids long. V gave up 5 bases and J gave up 1 base; unmatched junction bases: 4. CDR1 is GTSNPN, CDR2 SVGIG, per germline (reference sequence). CDR3 amino acids: CAWAGTENTEAFF. The CDR3, as DNA: TGTGCCTGGGCCGGGACAGAGAACACTGAAGCTTTCTTT.

The V and J genes are TRBV5-1 and TRBJ2-1; D ambiguous. The CDR3 has 12 residues. Per the germline V gene, CDR1 is SGHRS and CDR2 is YFSETQ. The V and J ends lost 4 bases and 8 bases respectively, with 10 bases between them. CDR3 sequence: CASSPFSDEQFF. DNA of the CDR3: TGCGCCAGCAGCCCCTTTAGTGATGAGCAGTTCTTC.

The rearrangement joins TRBV5-4 to TRBJ2-3; D possibly corresponds to TRBD2 (7 bases). The CDR3 has 17 amino acids. The ends were cut back, 4 bases at V and 6 bases at J, with 24 bases in the middle. Per germline, CDR1 SGHNT and CDR2 YYREEE (reference sequence). The CDR3, as DNA: TGTGCCAGCAGCCTTGTCCAATGGGGGGGGGCTTCGGATACGCAGTATTTT. It yields the protein CASSLVQWGGASDTQYF.

This chain links TRBV5-4 with TRBJ1-1; maybe TRBD1 (6 bases). The length of the CDR3 is 16 residues. CDR1 SGHNT and CDR2 YYREEE come from the germline V gene (reference sequence). Between the trimmed V and J ends, which lost 3 bases and 0 bases, there was a span of 15 bases. The CDR3 nucleotides read TGTGCCAGCAGCTCGGGGAGGGGGTTAATGAACACTGAAGCTTTCTTT. Translation gives CASSSGRGLMNTEAFF.

This chain links TRBV9 with TRBJ1-1; D perhaps matches TRBD1 (5 bases). The germline V gene has CDR1 SGDLS and CDR2 YYNGEE. The CDR3 consists of 15 residues. Trimming removed 0 bases from V and 0 bases from J, with 9 bases in between. CDR3 region: CASSVAPDMNTEAFF. CDR3 DNA: TGTGCCAGCAGCGTAGCTCCGGACATGAACACTGAAGCTTTCTTT.

The J gene is TRBJ1-1, the V gene TRBV30, with 9 bases matching TRBD1. This CDR3 spans 11 amino acids. Germline assignment: CDR1 GTSNPN and CDR2 SVGIG (reference sequence). The trim removed 2 bases at V and 11 bases at J, leaving 3 bases unmatched. The CDR3 loop reads CAWSTGGWAFF. CDR3 DNA: TGTGCCTGGAGTACAGGGGGCTGGGCTTTCTTT.

This chain connects TRBV6-6 to TRBJ2-1, with D tentatively TRBD1 (6 bases). The ends were cut back, 7 bases at V and 6 bases at J, with 19 bases in the middle. Germline loops: CDR1 MNHNY, CDR2 SVGAGI (reference sequence). The CDR3 spans 15 residues. CDR3 bases: TGTGCCAGCACCCGAGGGCAGGGGAGTTCCAATGAGCAGTTCTTC. It is translated as CASTRGQGSSNEQFF.

The rearrangement joins TRBV10-3 to TRBJ1-3, with 8 bases lining up with TRBD1. V dropped 3 bases and J dropped 4; count of bases not matched to a gene: 8. CDR1 is ENHRY and CDR2 is SYGVKD in the germline V gene. The CDR3 runs to 16 residues. The CDR3 DNA follows: TGTGCCATCAGTGAACCATATGGGACAGGAGGAAACACCATATATTTT. This translates into CAISEPYGTGGNTIYF.

V usage is TRBV9 and J usage is TRBJ2-3; TRBD2 matches at 14 bases. This CDR3 contains 18 residues. Germline V lookup: CDR1 SGDLS, CDR2 YYNGEE. V gave up 0 bases and J gave up 1 base; unmatched junction bases: 4. CDR3 nucleotides: TGTGCCAGCAGCGTAGGACTAGCGGGGGGGCTCGGCACAGATACGCAGTATTTT. Translating it yields CASSVGLAGGLGTDTQYF.

This chain links TRBV27 with TRBJ2-7; no definite D call. The CDR3 is made up of 14 amino acids. Looked up from germline, CDR1 is MNHEY and CDR2 is SMNVEV (reference sequence). Trimming shortened V by 4 bases and J by 0 bases, and 10 bases separated the two germline ends. The chain's CDR3 is CASSSAPSSYEQYF. The CDR3 region has the DNA TGTGCCAGCAGTTCTGCCCCTAGCTCCTACGAGCAGTACTTC.

The chain joins TRBV4-1 to TRBJ2-7; TRBD1 is a possible D gene (7 bases). This CDR3 region has 15 residues. Germline V gene sequence: CDR1 MGHRA, CDR2 YSYEKL. V was cut by 0 bases and J by 1 base, with 10 bases left in between. CDR3 bases: TGCGCCAGCAGCCAAGAGCAGGGGGGATCCTACGAGCAGTACTTC. It encodes CASSQEQGGSYEQYF.

The table lists this clone with a few counts. The V and J genes are TRBV5-1 and TRBJ1-1; D perhaps matches TRBD1 (6 bases). V dropped 4 bases and J dropped 5 bases, with 12 bases sitting between them. From germline, CDR1 is SGHRS and CDR2 YFSETQ. The CDR3 covers 13 residues. CDR3 in amino acids: CASSTEGETEAFF. In nucleotides, the CDR3 is TGCGCCAGCAGCACCGAGGGGGAAACTGAAGCTTTCTTT.

The chain links TRBV5-6 to TRBJ1-6; 7 bases agree with TRBD1. The CDR3 covers 16 residues. The trim removed 2 bases at V and 0 bases at J, leaving 2 bases unmatched. The germline gives CDR1 SGHDT, CDR2 YYEEEE. CDR3 in DNA: TGTGCCAGCAGCTTACGGGACAGCTCCTATAATTCACCCCTCCACTTT. It encodes CASSLRDSSYNSPLHF.

This chain connects TRBV5-1 to TRBJ1-1; D is ambiguous. Deletions cut 4 bases from V and 2 bases from J, with 12 bases between. Germline CDR1 SGHRS, CDR2 YFSETQ. The CDR3 contains 14 residues. DNA of the CDR3: TGCGCCAGCAGCCGGGCGGGGTTTAACACTGAAGCTTTCTTT. Translated, it gives CASSRAGFNTEAFF.

CDR3 residues: CASSVASGTEAFF. CDR3 in DNA: TGTGCCAGCAGCGTAGCTTCGGGTACTGAAGCTTTCTTT. J is TRBJ1-1 and V is TRBV9; D is unclear. The CDR3 runs to 13 residues. V gave up 0 bases and J gave up 5 bases, with 8 bases separating them. Germline V gene lookup returns CDR1 SGDLS and CDR2 YYNGEE. Full variable domain (rest looked up from reference TRBV9 and TRBJ1-1): DSGVTQTPKHLITATGQRVTLRCSPRSGDLSVYWYQQSLDQGLQFLIQYYNGEERAKGNILERFSAQQFPDLHSELNLSSLELGDSALYFCASSVASGTEAFFGQGTRLTVV.

V usage is TRBV6-5 and J usage is TRBJ1-1, with TRBD1 matching over 7 bases. V trimming: 2 bases; J trimming: 2 bases; junction bases outside the gene matches: 8. Germline V gene lookup returns CDR1 MNHEY and CDR2 SVGAGI. The CDR3 covers 16 residues. The CDR3 spells CASSYRGLDFNTEAFF. The CDR3 DNA reads as TGTGCCAGCAGTTACAGGGGGCTTGACTTCAACACTGAAGCTTTCTTT.